The entry below gives a single TCR beta chain sequence along with its context. CDR3 size: 16 residues. CDR1 and CDR2 (germline): SEHNR, FQNEAQ (reference sequence). Deletions cut 2 bases from V and 0 bases from J, with 11 bases between. The method was immunoSEQ multiplex PCR; TCRdb's version includes in-frame clones alone and lacks a portion of them. Here the sample spans fewer than 400,000 clones, 67% being singletons. These data are taken from a study of cytotoxic CD8 clonotypes in ibrutinib-treated CLL. The chain is built from TRBV7-9 and TRBJ2-1; no firm D call. The clonotype comes from a human donor with chronic lymphocytic leukemia. Sequenced material: PBMCs, taken after 36 months of ibrutinib treatment. The CDR3 region is CASSLPSSHSYNEQFF. Written as DNA, the CDR3 is TGTGCCAGCAGCTTACCTAGTTCCCACTCCTACAATGAGCAGTTCTTC. The full variable domain, its missing parts supplied by reference TRBV7-9 and TRBJ2-1, is DTGVSQNPRHKITKRGQNVTFRCDPISEHNRLYWYRQTLGQGPEFLTYFQNEAQLEKSRLLSDRFSAERPKGSFSTLEIQRTEQGDSAMYLCASSLPSSHSYNEQFFGPGTRLTVL.